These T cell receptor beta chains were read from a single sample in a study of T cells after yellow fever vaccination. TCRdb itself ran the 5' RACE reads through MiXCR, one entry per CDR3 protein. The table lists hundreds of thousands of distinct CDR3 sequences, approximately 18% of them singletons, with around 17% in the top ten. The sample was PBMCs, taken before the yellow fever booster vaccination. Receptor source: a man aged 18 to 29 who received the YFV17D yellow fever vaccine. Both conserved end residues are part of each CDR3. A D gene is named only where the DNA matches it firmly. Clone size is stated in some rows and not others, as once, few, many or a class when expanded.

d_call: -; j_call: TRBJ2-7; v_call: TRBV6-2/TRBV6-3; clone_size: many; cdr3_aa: CASSYVYEQYF; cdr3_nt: TGTGCCAGCAGTTACGTTTACGAGCAGTACTTC
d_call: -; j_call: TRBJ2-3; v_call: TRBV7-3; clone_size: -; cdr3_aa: CASSESPSDTQYF; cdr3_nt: TGTGCCAGCAGCGAAAGCCCCTCGGATACGCAGTATTTT
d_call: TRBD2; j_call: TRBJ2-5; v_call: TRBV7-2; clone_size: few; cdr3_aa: CASKKIWSSGGETQYF; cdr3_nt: TGTGCCAGCAAGAAGATATGGTCGAGCGGGGGGGAGACCCAGTACTTC
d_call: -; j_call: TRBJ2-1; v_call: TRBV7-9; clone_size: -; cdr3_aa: CASSLVNGDNEQFF; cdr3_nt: TGTGCCAGCAGCTTAGTTAACGGGGACAATGAGCAGTTCTTC
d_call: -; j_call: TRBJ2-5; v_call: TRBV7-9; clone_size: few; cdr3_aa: CASRWGGEETQYF; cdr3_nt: TGTGCCAGCCGCTGGGGGGGCGAAGAGACCCAGTACTTC
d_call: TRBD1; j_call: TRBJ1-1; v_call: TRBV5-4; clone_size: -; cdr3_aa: CASGTGSEAFF; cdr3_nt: TGTGCCAGCGGGACAGGATCCGAAGCTTTCTTT
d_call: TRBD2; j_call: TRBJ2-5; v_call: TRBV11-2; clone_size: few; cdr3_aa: CASSIGLAGKTQYF; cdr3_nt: TGTGCCAGCAGCATCGGACTAGCGGGGAAGACCCAGTACTTC
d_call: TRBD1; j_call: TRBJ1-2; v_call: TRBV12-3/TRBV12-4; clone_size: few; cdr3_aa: CASTRDSPNYGYTF; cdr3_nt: TGTGCCAGCACGCGGGACAGCCCTAACTATGGCTACACCTTC
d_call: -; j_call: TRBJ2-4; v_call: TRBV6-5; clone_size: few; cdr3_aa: CASSRAAGGNIQYF; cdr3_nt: TGTGCCAGCAGCCGAGCAGCTGGTGGAAACATTCAGTACTTC
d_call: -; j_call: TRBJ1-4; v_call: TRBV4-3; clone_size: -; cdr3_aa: CASSQDEGRNNEKLFF; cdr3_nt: TGCGCCAGCAGCCAAGATGAGGGCAGGAATAATGAAAAACTGTTTTTT
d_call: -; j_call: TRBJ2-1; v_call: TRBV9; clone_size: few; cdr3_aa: CASNARVQYSSYNEQFF; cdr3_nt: TGTGCCAGCAATGCCAGAGTGCAGTATAGCTCCTACAATGAGCAGTTCTTC
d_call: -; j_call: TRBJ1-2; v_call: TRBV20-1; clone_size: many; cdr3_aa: CSARLPGSPYGYTF; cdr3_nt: TGCAGTGCTAGACTTCCCGGGTCCCCTTATGGCTACACCTTC
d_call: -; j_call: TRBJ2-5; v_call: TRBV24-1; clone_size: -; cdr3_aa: CATSDSGDGGETQYF; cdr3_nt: TGTGCCACCAGTGATTCAGGGGATGGTGGAGAGACCCAGTACTTC
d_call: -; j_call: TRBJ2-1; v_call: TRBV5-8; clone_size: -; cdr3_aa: CASSSWGNEQFF; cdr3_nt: TGTGCCAGCAGCTCCTGGGGCAATGAGCAGTTCTTC
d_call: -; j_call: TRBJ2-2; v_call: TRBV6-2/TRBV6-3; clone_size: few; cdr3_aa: CASSYSIMGAGELFF; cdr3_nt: TGTGCCAGCAGTTACTCGATCATGGGGGCCGGGGAGCTGTTTTTT
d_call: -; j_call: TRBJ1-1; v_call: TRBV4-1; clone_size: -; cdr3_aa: CASSRAFGAPEAFF; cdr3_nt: TGCGCCAGCAGCCGAGCATTTGGGGCCCCTGAAGCTTTCTTT
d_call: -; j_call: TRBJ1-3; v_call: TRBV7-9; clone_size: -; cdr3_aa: CASSLALGGTGNTIYF; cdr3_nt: TGTGCCAGCAGCTTAGCGTTGGGGGGCACTGGAAACACCATATATTTT
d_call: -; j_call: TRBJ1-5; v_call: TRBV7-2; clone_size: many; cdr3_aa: CASSPRDSNQPQHF; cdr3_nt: TGTGCCAGCAGCCCCCGGGACAGCAATCAGCCCCAGCATTTT
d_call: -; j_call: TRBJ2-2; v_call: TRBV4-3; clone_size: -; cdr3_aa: CASSRGHLNTGELFF; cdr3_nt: TGCGCCAGCAGCCGGGGACATCTGAACACCGGGGAGCTGTTTTTT
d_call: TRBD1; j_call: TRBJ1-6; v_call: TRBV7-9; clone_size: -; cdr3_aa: CASSPPGQGNSPLHF; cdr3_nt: TGTGCCAGCAGCCCTCCGGGACAGGGAAATTCACCCCTCCACTTT
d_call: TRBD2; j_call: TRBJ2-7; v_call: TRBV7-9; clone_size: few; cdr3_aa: CASSGVAGGTYEQYF; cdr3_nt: TGTGCCAGCTCCGGAGTAGCGGGGGGTACCTACGAGCAGTACTTC
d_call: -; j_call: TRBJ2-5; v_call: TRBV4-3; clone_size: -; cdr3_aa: CASSHGWEVGETQYF; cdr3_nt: TGCGCCAGCAGCCATGGGTGGGAGGTGGGGGAGACCCAGTACTTC
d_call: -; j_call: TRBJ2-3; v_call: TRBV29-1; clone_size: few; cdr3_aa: CSVEDGWGLPTDTQYF; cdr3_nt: TGCAGCGTTGAAGATGGGTGGGGTCTCCCCACAGATACGCAGTATTTT
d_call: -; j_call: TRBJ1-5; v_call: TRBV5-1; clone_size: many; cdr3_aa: CASSEMAGKQPQHF; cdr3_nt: TGCGCCAGCAGCGAAATGGCAGGGAAGCAGCCCCAGCATTTT
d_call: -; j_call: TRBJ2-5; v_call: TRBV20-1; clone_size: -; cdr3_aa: CSAPTRGETQYF; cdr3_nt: TGCAGCGCTCCGACTAGGGGAGAGACCCAGTACTTC
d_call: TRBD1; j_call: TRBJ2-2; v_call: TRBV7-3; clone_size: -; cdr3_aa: CASSQGQGMAGELFF; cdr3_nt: TGTGCCAGCAGCCAAGGACAGGGTATGGCCGGGGAGCTGTTTTTT
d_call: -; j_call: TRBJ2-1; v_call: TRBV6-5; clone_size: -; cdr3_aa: CASSGGGGTFNEQFF; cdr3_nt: TGTGCCAGCAGTGGAGGAGGGGGCACTTTCAATGAGCAGTTCTTC
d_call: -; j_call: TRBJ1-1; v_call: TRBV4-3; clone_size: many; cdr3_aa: CASSQDGDTEAFF; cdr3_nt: TGCGCCAGCAGCCAAGATGGGGACACTGAAGCTTTCTTT